The 9 T cell receptor beta chains below come from one sample, sequenced in a study of CD8 T cells in Susac syndrome. With random hexamers, roughly 0.45 to 1 ug RNA was reverse transcribed. Each CDR3 protein is one row after TCRdb ran MiXCR on the immunoSEQ multiplex PCR reads. Of more than 75,000 distinct CDR3 sequences listed, around 94% were seen once; the top ten hold 0.26%. Source material: CD8+ T cells from PBMCs. These receptors were obtained from a human donor in good health.

The V gene is TRBV13, the J gene TRBJ1-5, with D uncertain. Deletions cut 0 bases from V and 0 bases from J, with 9 bases between. Germline CDR1 reads PRHDT; CDR2 reads FYEKMQ (reference sequence). The length of the CDR3 is 16 residues. This CDR3 reads CASSLGPQLSNQPQHF. Written as DNA, the CDR3 is TGTGCCAGCAGCTTAGGCCCCCAGCTTAGCAATCAGCCCCAGCATTTT.

The chain is built from TRBV5-6 and TRBJ2-7; 11 nucleotides align to TRBD2. J was trimmed by 3 bases and V by 1 base; bases with no gene match: 3. In germline, CDR1 is SGHDT, CDR2 YYEEEE. The CDR3 has 15 amino acids. CDR3 sequence (DNA): TGTGCCAGCAGCTTGATAACTAGCGGGAGCTACGAGCAGTACTTC. Encoded protein: CASSLITSGSYEQYF.

The chain combines TRBV20-1 with TRBJ1-2; D uncertain. V was clipped by 3 bases and J by 8 bases, with 7 bases between them. This CDR3 contains 10 residues. Germline V CDR1 and CDR2: DFQATT, SNEGSKA (reference sequence). The DNA of the CDR3 is TGCAGTGCTAGCTTTGGGGGCTACACCTTC. Translating it yields CSASFGGYTF.

The chain employs TRBV20-1 and TRBJ2-1; D could derive from TRBD1 or TRBD2 (5 bases each). Per germline, CDR1 DFQATT and CDR2 SNEGSKA (reference sequence). This CDR3 contains 14 residues. Trimming shortened V by 3 bases and J by 9 bases, and 18 bases separated the two germline ends. The CDR3 sequence: CSARGLVVGSEQFF. CDR3 nucleotide sequence: TGCAGTGCTAGGGGGCTAGTGGTTGGGAGTGAGCAGTTCTTC.

V gene TRBV12-3 or TRBV12-4 combines with J gene TRBJ1-1; D perhaps matches TRBD1 (5 bases). This CDR3 comprises 14 residues. The V and J ends lost 2 bases and 5 bases respectively, with 12 bases between them. DNA of the CDR3: TGTGCCAGCAGTTTACAGGGAGCGAGGACTGAAGCTTTCTTT. Translating gives CASSLQGARTEAFF.

The chain employs TRBV20-1 and TRBJ2-5; tentatively, D is TRBD1 or TRBD2 (5 bases each). The CDR3 is made up of 13 amino acids. The V gene lost 1 base and the J gene lost 3 bases, with 9 bases spanning the gap. CDR1 and CDR2 (germline): DFQATT, SNEGSKA (reference sequence). In DNA, the CDR3 is TGCAGTGCTAGAGGGCTGGGGGAAGAGACCCAGTACTTC. As protein: CSARGLGEETQYF.

The chain has TRBV15 and TRBJ2-1; D perhaps matches TRBD2 (6 bases). V lost 0 bases and J lost 9, with 15 bases in between. The germline gives CDR1 LNHNV, CDR2 YYDKDF (reference sequence). This CDR3 has 15 residues. In DNA, the CDR3 is TGTGCCACCAGCAGAGATAGGTCGGGAGTGGGTGAGCAGTTCTTC. It is translated as CATSRDRSGVGEQFF.

This clonotype was counted only a few times. The V and J genes are TRBV4-2 and TRBJ1-5; the D is unclear. The V gene's germline CDR1 is LGHNA and CDR2 YNFKEQ. The CDR3 extends over 12 amino acids. Trimming removed 1 base from V and 4 bases from J, with 2 bases in between. This CDR3 is CASSQGNQPQHF. As DNA, the CDR3 is TGTGCCAGCAGCCAAGGGAATCAGCCCCAGCATTTT.

This clonotype has a single count. The chain is built from TRBV14 and TRBJ2-7, with 9 bases matching TRBD1. The trim removed 1 base at V and 0 bases at J, leaving 4 bases unmatched. Germline CDR1 reads SGHDN; CDR2 reads FVKESK. The CDR3 runs 16 residues. The CDR3 here is CASSQAGTGSSYEQYF. DNA for the CDR3: TGTGCCAGCAGCCAAGCGGGGACAGGGAGCTCCTACGAGCAGTACTTC.